Shown below are 22 T cell receptor beta chains from a single sample sequenced in a study of cytomegalovirus exposure and HLA in healthy donors. Profiled with immunoSEQ multiplex PCR; TCRdb holds only in-frame clones, not every one. This sample has about 120,000 clones; less than 90% occur once, and the top ten carry about 4.3%. Input material: PBMCs. These TCRs come from a man younger than 35 in good health and CMV-seropositive.

The CDR3 spells CASSLWGETEAFF. The CDR3 DNA is TGTGCCAGCAGCTTATGGGGGGAAACTGAAGCTTTCTTT. This chain connects TRBV11-2 to TRBJ1-1; the D gene is possibly TRBD1 (5 bases). Germline CDR1 and CDR2: SGHAT and FQNNGV. Trimming left V 2 bases short and J 5 bases short, with 9 bases between. The CDR3 runs to 13 residues.

This clone was observed a few times. At one boundary the junction diverges from the germline segment, which might be a read error. V usage is TRBV15 and J usage is TRBJ1-4; maybe TRBD1 (5 bases). The CDR3 has 12 residues. The germline V gene has CDR1 LNHNV and CDR2 YYDKDF (reference sequence). This CDR3 is CATSPHQGLEVF. In nucleotides, the CDR3 is TGTGCCACCAGCCCTCATCAGGGTCTTGAAGTTTTT.

The rearrangement joins TRBV9 to TRBJ2-1; 9 positions match TRBD2. The germline V gene encodes CDR1 SGDLS and CDR2 YYNGEE. Trimming cost V 10 bases and J 9 bases; bases outside gene matches: 11. The CDR3 consists of 13 residues. The CDR3: CAGSGTSWGEQFF. The CDR3 DNA reads as TGTGCCGGATCCGGGACTAGCTGGGGTGAGCAGTTCTTC.

The chain employs TRBV15 and TRBJ1-1, with D hard to call. Trimming removed 1 base at V and 3 bases at J, with 15 bases between. This CDR3 is built from 16 residues. The V gene's germline CDR1 is LNHNV and CDR2 YYDKDF (reference sequence). The CDR3 sequence: CATSRVRLMIDTEAFF. The CDR3 DNA sequence: TGTGCCACCAGCAGAGTGCGACTCATGATAGACACTGAAGCTTTCTTT. The full variable domain, with the rest looked up from reference TRBV15 and TRBJ1-1, is DAMVIQNPRYQVTQFGKPVTLSCSQTLNHNVMYWYQQKSSQAPKLLFHYYDKDFNNEADTPDNFQSRRPNTSFCFLDIRSPGLGDTAMYLCATSRVRLMIDTEAFFGQGTRLTVV.

The chain is built from TRBV7-9 and TRBJ2-7; tentative D call: TRBD2 (6 bases). V gave up 5 bases and J gave up 3 bases, with 26 bases separating them. Per the germline V gene, CDR1 is SEHNR and CDR2 is FQNEAQ (reference sequence). This CDR3 spans 18 amino acids. CDR3 sequence: CASSPQLRPGLSHYEQYF. CDR3 coding DNA: TGTGCCAGCAGCCCACAGCTCCGCCCGGGACTCTCGCACTACGAGCAGTACTTC.

The V gene is TRBV7-2, the J gene TRBJ2-7, with TRBD2 as a possible D gene (7 bases). The V end was cut by 3 bases, the J end by 11 bases, with 17 bases between. This CDR3 contains 13 residues. CDR1 SGHTA and CDR2 FQGNSA come from the germline V gene. CDR3 bases: TGTGCCAGCAGCTTCCCGGGGGCCGCGGGGGAGTACTTC. It specifies CASSFPGAAGEYF.

The chain links TRBV18 to TRBJ1-1; TRBD1 is a possible D gene (6 bases). V was pared by 5 bases and J by 3 bases, with 13 bases between. CDR3 length: 14 amino acids. Germline CDR1 is KGHSH and CDR2 is LQKENI. The CDR3 sequence is CASSSNRVDTEAFF. The DNA of the CDR3 is TGTGCCAGCTCATCAAACAGGGTGGACACTGAAGCTTTCTTT. The variable domain in full, with the rest retrieved from reference TRBV18 and TRBJ1-1, is NAGVMQNPRHLVRRRGQEARLRCSPMKGHSHVYWYRQLPEEGLKFMVYLQKENIIDESGMPKERFSAEFPKEGPSILRIQQVVRGDSAAYFCASSSNRVDTEAFFGQGTRLTVV.

This rearrangement joins TRBV7-2 to TRBJ2-3, with TRBD2 matching over 7 bases. Germline values: CDR1 SGHTA, CDR2 FQGNSA. Trimming at V came to 5 bases and at J to 0 bases, leaving 5 bases not matched to a gene. The CDR3 consists of 15 residues. CDR3 nucleotides: TGTGCCAGCAGCCACCGGGACTACAGCACAGATACGCAGTATTTT. It is translated as CASSHRDYSTDTQYF.

The V and J genes are TRBV5-5 and TRBJ1-2, with TRBD1 matching over 9 bases. CDR1 is SGHKS and CDR2 is YYEKEE in the germline V gene (reference sequence). The CDR3 sequence is 15 residues long. J lost 4 bases, V lost 1 base, and 5 bases had no gene match. The CDR3 DNA reads TGTGCCAGCAGCTTGTTTGAGACAGGGGGCTATGGCTACACCTTC. As protein: CASSLFETGGYGYTF.

The chain carries TRBV6-1 and TRBJ2-1; D is uncertain. Germline lookup yields CDR1 MNHNS and CDR2 SASEGT. Trimming left V 6 bases short and J 10 bases short, with 13 bases between. This CDR3 comprises 12 residues. The CDR3 loop is CASSALMREQFF. The CDR3 DNA reads as TGTGCCAGCAGCGCCTTGATGAGGGAGCAGTTCTTC.

The CDR3 bases are TGCGCCAGCAGCCAACGGACAGGTAACCAGCCCCAGCATTTT. It codes for CASSQRTGNQPQHF. The gene calls are TRBV4-1 and TRBJ1-5, with 7 bases aligning to TRBD1. The CDR3 totals 14 residues. CDR1 is MGHRA, CDR2 YSYEKL, per germline. V was clipped by 2 bases and J by 7 bases; unmatched bases: 5.

Here the CDR3 reads CASSLADRFYGYTF. In nucleotides, the CDR3 is TGTGCCAGCAGCTTAGCCGACAGGTTCTATGGCTACACCTTC. The chain combines TRBV7-9 with TRBJ1-2; perhaps TRBD1 as D (6 bases). Trimming took 0 bases from V and 4 from J, leaving 9 bases between them. Germline assignment: CDR1 SEHNR and CDR2 FQNEAQ (reference sequence). CDR3 length: 14 amino acids.

The chain combines TRBV19 with TRBJ1-5, with a possible D match to TRBD1 (6 bases). There are 13 residues in the CDR3. Trimming stripped 6 bases from V and 5 bases from J, with 11 bases between. The V gene's germline CDR1 is LNHDA and CDR2 SQIVND (reference sequence). CDR3 DNA: TGTGCCAGTAGGCGTCGGACAGATCAGCCCCAGCATTTT. Encoded protein: CASRRRTDQPQHF.

The J gene is TRBJ2-3, the V gene TRBV6-5, with TRBD1 matching 8 bases. The CDR3 extends over 14 amino acids. V lost 7 bases to trimming and J lost 7 bases; unmatched junction nucleotides: 10. CDR1 is MNHEY, CDR2 SVGAGI, per germline. The CDR3 loop is CASNPAGGAYTQYF. The CDR3 DNA reads TGTGCCAGCAACCCTGCAGGGGGCGCATATACGCAGTATTTT.

The chain links TRBV19 to TRBJ2-1; 14 bases are a match to TRBD2. Germline CDR1 LNHDA, CDR2 SQIVND (reference sequence). This CDR3 contains 17 residues. After removal of 6 bases from V and 9 bases from J, the junction contained 13 bases not matched to a gene. The CDR3: CASRVRLGLAGDGEQFF. The CDR3 DNA reads TGTGCCAGTAGGGTCCGTTTGGGACTAGCGGGGGATGGTGAGCAGTTCTTC.

This clone was counted once. This CDR3 is also generated by other DNA sequences in the sample. V is TRBV20-1 and J is TRBJ1-2; D is unclear. V was pared by 3 bases and J by 4 bases, with 6 bases between. CDR3 size: 11 residues. Looked up from germline, CDR1 is DFQATT and CDR2 is SNEGSKA (reference sequence). In DNA form, the CDR3 reads TGCAGTGCTAGCCCAGGCTATGGCTACACCTTC. It translates to CSASPGYGYTF.

This chain uses TRBV18 with TRBJ2-5; D may be TRBD1 (6 bases). The germline V gene encodes CDR1 KGHSH and CDR2 LQKENI. The CDR3 runs to 13 residues. V lost 3 bases and J lost 5, with 10 bases in between. The CDR3 DNA sequence: TGTGCCAGCTCACCCACAGGGTTGGAGACCCAGTACTTC. Amino acids: CASSPTGLETQYF.

The J gene is TRBJ1-1, the V gene TRBV7-2, with D perhaps matching TRBD1 (5 bases). Trimming took 6 bases from V and 3 from J, leaving 14 bases between them. Germline CDR1 SGHTA, CDR2 FQGNSA. This CDR3 comprises 14 residues. Here the CDR3 DNA reads TGTGCCAGCAGTGCACCAGGGAGGGACACTGAAGCTTTCTTT. Protein sequence: CASSAPGRDTEAFF.

The chain recombines TRBV29-1 with TRBJ2-4, with D hard to call. V lost 6 bases, J lost 6 bases, and 9 bases lay in between. Germline lookup yields CDR1 SQVTM and CDR2 ANQGSEA. The CDR3 runs 11 residues. The CDR3 loop is CSVPHGNIQYF. Here the CDR3 DNA reads TGCAGCGTCCCCCACGGAAACATTCAGTACTTC.

This rearrangement joins TRBV9 to TRBJ2-1; 7 bases agree with TRBD2. The trim removed 3 bases at V and 0 bases at J, leaving 6 bases unmatched. This CDR3 spans 16 amino acids. Looked up from germline, CDR1 is SGDLS and CDR2 is YYNGEE. CDR3 DNA sequence: TGTGCCAGCAGCGGTAGTAGCGGGTACTCCTACAATGAGCAGTTCTTC. This gives the protein CASSGSSGYSYNEQFF.

This clone occurred once. The V gene is TRBV4-3, the J gene TRBJ1-2; the D gene is possibly TRBD1 (5 bases). The V and J ends lost 4 bases and 4 bases respectively, with 19 bases between them. CDR3 size: 16 residues. Germline loops: CDR1 LGHNA, CDR2 YSLEER. This CDR3 is CASSRRVGEGTYGYTF. The CDR3 DNA follows: TGCGCCAGCAGCCGGCGGGTTGGGGAGGGGACCTATGGCTACACCTTC.

The J gene is TRBJ2-2, the V gene TRBV4-1; possible D gene TRBD1, 6 bases. V gave up 4 bases and J gave up 4 bases, with 25 bases separating them. This CDR3 is built from 19 residues. Germline-derived CDR1 and CDR2 are MGHRA and YSYEKL. The CDR3 sequence: CASSRYAFTPTGSTGELFF. CDR3 bases: TGCGCCAGCAGCCGGTACGCTTTTACTCCGACAGGCTCCACCGGGGAGCTGTTTTTT.